The 29 T cell receptor beta chains presented below share a single source sample, sequenced in a study of T cell changes during pregnancy in multiple sclerosis. TCRdb's copy holds only in-frame clones and misses some; the assay was immunoSEQ multiplex PCR. This table holds some 31,000 clones, roughly 87% found once. This material consisted of CD8+ T cells from peripheral blood mononuclear cells, taken in the third trimester of pregnancy. Receptors originate from a female donor with multiple sclerosis, enrolled in a pregnancy study.

This sequence joins TRBV5-1 and TRBJ2-1; TRBD1 matches at 10 bases. J lost 7 bases, V lost 4 bases, and 8 bases had no gene match. This CDR3 spans 15 amino acids. The germline V gene encodes CDR1 SGHRS and CDR2 YFSETQ. CDR3: CASSPRQGADNEQFF. CDR3 DNA: TGCGCCAGCAGCCCTAGACAGGGGGCGGATAATGAGCAGTTCTTC.

V gene TRBV19 combines with J gene TRBJ1-3; D is undetermined. The V gene lost 5 bases and the J gene lost 0 bases, with 11 bases spanning the gap. Germline V gene sequence: CDR1 LNHDA, CDR2 SQIVND (reference sequence). The CDR3 sequence is 15 residues long. In DNA form, the CDR3 reads TGTGCCAGTAGTGCCTTCATGAGCTCTGGAAACACCATATATTTT. The encoded protein is CASSAFMSSGNTIYF.

J is TRBJ2-3 and V is TRBV10-3; maybe TRBD2 (7 bases). Germline V gives CDR1 ENHRY, CDR2 SYGVKD. Trimming cost V 3 bases and J 3 bases, with 22 bases left between them. This CDR3 region has 18 residues. CDR3 bases: TGTGCCATCAGTGAACGCACAGGGAGGGGTTTTAGGACAGATACGCAGTATTTT. It is translated as CAISERTGRGFRTDTQYF.

This clone was found once. The chain is built from TRBV28 and TRBJ2-7, with D possibly being TRBD1 (7 bases). Deletions cut 5 bases from V and 3 bases from J, with 23 bases between. This CDR3 is 17 amino acids long. Germline CDR1 and CDR2: MDHEN and SYDVKM. DNA of the CDR3: TGTGCCAGCAGTCCCACGGAGGGGGCAATCGGTCACTACGAGCAGTACTTC. Its translation: CASSPTEGAIGHYEQYF.

This sequence joins TRBV6-1 and TRBJ1-5; D is undetermined. Trimming pared 10 bases from V and 1 base from J, leaving 14 bases between. The CDR3 covers 14 residues. Germline V gives CDR1 MNHNS, CDR2 SASEGT. The CDR3, as DNA: TGTGCCACCAACAGTGTTTTCAGCAATCAGCCCCAGCATTTT. Translation: CATNSVFSNQPQHF.

The V gene is TRBV12-2, the J gene TRBJ2-7; TRBD2 was called by the table and not checked on the DNA. TRBV12-2 corresponds to a pseudogene. CDR3 size: 13 residues. The CDR3 loop is CASRAGGSYEQYF. The CDR3 DNA reads TGTGCAAGTCGGGCGGGGGGGTCCTACGAGCAGTACTTC.

The CDR3 protein is CASSREGEGITEAFF. The CDR3 nucleotides read TGTGCCAGCAGCCGGGAGGGAGAGGGTATCACTGAAGCTTTCTTT. The V gene is TRBV2, the J gene TRBJ1-1, with D unclear. Trimming removed 6 bases at V and 4 bases at J, with 18 bases between. The CDR3 contains 15 residues. Germline V CDR1 and CDR2: SNHLY, FYNNEI.

By sample fraction, this clone is medium-sized (0.01 to 0.1%). The chain combines TRBV6-1 with TRBJ2-7; D possibly corresponds to TRBD1 (5 bases). The CDR3 is made up of 15 amino acids. Germline V gene lookup returns CDR1 MNHNS and CDR2 SASEGT. V was shortened by 1 base and J by 0 bases, with 10 bases between the two germline ends. The CDR3 DNA sequence: TGTGCCAGCAGTGAAGACCCTGGGGCCTCCTACGAGCAGTACTTC. Translating it yields CASSEDPGASYEQYF.

V gene TRBV7-9 combines with J gene TRBJ1-2; tentatively, D is TRBD1 (6 bases). V was shortened by 5 bases and J by 7 bases, with 14 bases between the two germline ends. Germline values: CDR1 SEHNR, CDR2 FQNEAQ (reference sequence). The CDR3 spans 13 residues. CDR3 region: CASSEGGGSGYTF. The CDR3, as DNA: TGTGCCAGCAGCGAGGGAGGGGGTTCTGGCTACACCTTC.

The chain carries TRBV28 and TRBJ2-7, with a possible D match to TRBD1 (6 bases). V lost 5 bases and J 2 bases, leaving 13 bases between the germline ends. Germline V lookup: CDR1 MDHEN, CDR2 SYDVKM. The CDR3 consists of 14 residues. Here the CDR3 reads CASSPRQVPYEQYF. The CDR3 DNA reads as TGTGCCAGCAGTCCCCGACAGGTTCCCTACGAGCAGTACTTC.

The gene calls are TRBV9 and TRBJ1-5, with TRBD1 matching 7 bases. The CDR3 totals 13 residues. V was clipped by 4 bases and J by 4 bases; unmatched bases: 2. Germline CDR1 and CDR2: SGDLS and YYNGEE. The CDR3 is CASSLQGNQPQHF. The CDR3 nucleotides are TGTGCCAGCAGCTTACAGGGGAATCAGCCCCAGCATTTT.

The rearrangement uses TRBV10-2 and TRBJ1-1; 11 bases align to TRBD1. V shed 11 bases, J shed 4 bases, and the junction held 9 bases outside the gene matches. CDR3 length: 14 amino acids. Per germline, CDR1 WSHSY and CDR2 SAAADI. The chain's CDR3 is CAASTGTGGTEAFF. The CDR3 coding sequence is TGCGCCGCCTCGACCGGGACAGGGGGCACTGAAGCTTTCTTT.

The chain carries TRBV29-1 and TRBJ2-3; no firm D call. V was trimmed by 4 bases and J by 5 bases, leaving 4 bases between them. CDR1 SQVTM and CDR2 ANQGSEA come from the germline V gene. The CDR3 runs 10 residues. CDR3 nucleotide sequence: TGCAGCGTTGCCAAAGATACGCAGTATTTT. The encoded protein is CSVAKDTQYF.

In the case of this clone: A read error may be the cause here, since a much bigger clone is one base away. The V gene is TRBV5-6, the J gene TRBJ1-2, with TRBD1 matching 12 bases. The CDR3 spans 13 residues. Per the germline V gene, CDR1 is SGHDT and CDR2 is YYEEEE. The ends lost 2 bases at V and 8 bases at J; junction bases unmatched: 1. CDR3: CASSLGTGGGYTF. The DNA of the CDR3 is TGTGCCAGCAGCTTAGGGACAGGGGGCGGCTACACCTTC.

The rearrangement joins TRBV9 to TRBJ2-7; D is unresolved. V lost 0 bases and J 6 bases, leaving 10 bases between the germline ends. Looked up from germline, CDR1 is SGDLS and CDR2 is YYNGEE. The CDR3 is 13 amino acids. CDR3 bases: TGTGCCAGCAGCGTAGCCTTAATGTCCGAGCAGTACTTC. Translating it yields CASSVALMSEQYF.

The chain has TRBV7-9 and TRBJ1-2; no reliable D call. Germline lookup yields CDR1 SEHNR and CDR2 FQNEAQ (reference sequence). Trimming cost V 5 bases and J 6 bases, with 16 bases left between them. The length of the CDR3 is 14 residues. CDR3 amino acids: CASSPTVRGDGYTF. CDR3 DNA: TGTGCCAGCAGCCCCACGGTCCGGGGAGATGGCTACACCTTC.

The V gene is TRBV6-5, the J gene TRBJ1-5, with a possible D match to TRBD1 (6 bases). The CDR3 loop spans 15 amino acids. With 10 bases removed from V and 7 bases from J, the gap between germline ends came to 23 bases. Per the germline V gene, CDR1 is MNHEY and CDR2 is SVGAGI. CDR3 amino acids: CAIINCGGGGQPQHF. CDR3 nucleotides: TGTGCCATCATTAACTGCGGGGGCGGTGGGCAGCCCCAGCATTTT.

The chain combines TRBV5-1 with TRBJ2-1; no reliable D call. Trimming took off 1 base at V and 6 bases at J, with 11 bases between the two ends. Germline CDR1 reads SGHRS; CDR2 reads YFSETQ. The CDR3 consists of 14 residues. Here the CDR3 DNA reads TGCGCCAGCAGCTTGAGGTGGGCAGTCAATGAGCAGTTCTTC. Encoded protein: CASSLRWAVNEQFF.

This chain links TRBV2 with TRBJ1-2, with a weak D call TRBD1 (5 bases). The CDR3 covers 15 residues. Germline V gene lookup returns CDR1 SNHLY and CDR2 FYNNEI. V gave up 4 bases and J gave up 2 bases, with 14 bases separating them. In DNA, the CDR3 is TGTGCCAGCAGTGGCAGGGAAGGCTGGAACTATGGCTACACCTTC. Translating gives CASSGREGWNYGYTF.

The V gene is TRBV5-4, the J gene TRBJ2-3, with D perhaps matching TRBD2 (6 bases). V lost 0 bases and J lost 3, with 14 bases in between. The germline V gene has CDR1 SGHNT and CDR2 YYREEE (reference sequence). This CDR3 spans 16 amino acids. The CDR3 nucleotides read TGTGCCAGCAGCTTGGAGCCGGGGGTTAAAACAGATACGCAGTATTTT. It codes for CASSLEPGVKTDTQYF.

The chain links TRBV7-9 to TRBJ1-1; 8 bases align to TRBD1. Germline trimming cut 5 bases from V and 3 bases from J; bases unmatched to any gene: 11. CDR1 and CDR2 from the germline V gene are SEHNR and FQNEAQ (reference sequence). This CDR3 comprises 16 residues. In DNA, the CDR3 is TGTGCCAGCAGCCCCGGCAGGGGGCATAGGTACACTGAAGCTTTCTTT. Amino acids: CASSPGRGHRYTEAFF.

The chain links TRBV5-4 to TRBJ1-1; 7 bases map to TRBD1. The CDR3 is 16 amino acids. Germline V CDR1 and CDR2: SGHNT, YYREEE (reference sequence). J was trimmed by 5 bases and V by 2 bases; bases with no gene match: 12. CDR3: CASSLLEGGVGTEAFF. The CDR3 nucleotides read TGTGCCAGCAGCTTATTAGAAGGGGGCGTAGGGACTGAAGCTTTCTTT.

This clone was counted between two and nine times. V usage is TRBV15 and J usage is TRBJ2-1; 16 nucleotides align to TRBD2. V dropped 4 bases and J dropped 9; count of bases not matched to a gene: 12. CDR3 length equals 18 residues. Germline V CDR1 and CDR2: LNHNV, YYDKDF (reference sequence). CDR3 sequence (DNA): TGTGCCACCAGCACCACCGGGACTAGCGGGGGGGCCAGCCTTGAGCAGTTCTTC. It specifies CATSTTGTSGGASLEQFF.

The CDR3 spells CASSYAGTGSQNIQYF. CDR3 nucleotide sequence: TGTGCCAGCAGTTACGCCGGGACAGGGTCCCAAAACATTCAGTACTTC. The J gene is TRBJ2-4, the V gene TRBV6-6, with 9 bases aligning to TRBD1. This CDR3 region has 16 residues. Germline V gene sequence: CDR1 MNHNY, CDR2 SVGAGI (reference sequence). With 2 bases clipped from V and 5 bases from J, the junction kept 7 bases outside the gene matches.

This clone has a handful of counts. This rearrangement joins TRBV2 to TRBJ2-7; the match to TRBD1 covers 7 bases. This CDR3 contains 15 residues. Germline lookup yields CDR1 SNHLY and CDR2 FYNNEI. With 6 bases clipped from V and 3 bases from J, the junction kept 11 bases outside the gene matches. The CDR3 spells CASRVQTGPDYEQYF. The CDR3, as DNA: TGTGCCAGCAGGGTACAGACAGGGCCAGACTACGAGCAGTACTTC.

J is TRBJ2-7 and V is TRBV4-2; D is uncertain. Germline V gene data show CDR1 as LGHNA and CDR2 as YNFKEQ. V gave up 0 bases and J gave up 0 bases, with 6 bases separating them. This CDR3 is built from 14 residues. CDR3 residues: CASSQEAASYEQYF. The CDR3 DNA is TGTGCCAGCAGCCAAGAGGCTGCCTCCTACGAGCAGTACTTC.

The V gene is TRBV28, the J gene TRBJ1-2; 11 positions match TRBD1. V lost 10 bases and J lost 8; bases outside the gene matches: 15. Germline CDR1 and CDR2: MDHEN and SYDVKM. The CDR3 runs to 15 residues. The CDR3 loop reads CATLRPGQGEGGYTF. The CDR3, as DNA: TGTGCCACCCTCCGGCCGGGACAGGGGGAGGGAGGCTACACCTTC.

V usage is TRBV30 and J usage is TRBJ2-5; TRBD2 aligns across 11 bases. V lost 3 bases and J lost 5; bases outside the gene matches: 8. Germline V CDR1 and CDR2: GTSNPN, SVGIG (reference sequence). The length of the CDR3 is 15 residues. This CDR3 is CAWRMGSGRAETQYF. CDR3 nucleotide sequence: TGTGCCTGGAGGATGGGTAGCGGGAGGGCTGAGACCCAGTACTTC.

CDR3 nucleotide sequence: TGTGCCAGCAGCGCATCAGGTGCGGATACGCAGTATTTT. The encoded protein is CASSASGADTQYF. The V call is TRBV9, the J call TRBJ2-3; D unresolved. Deletions cut 3 bases from V and 6 bases from J, with 11 bases between. CDR1 and CDR2 from the germline V gene are SGDLS and YYNGEE. There are 13 residues in the CDR3.